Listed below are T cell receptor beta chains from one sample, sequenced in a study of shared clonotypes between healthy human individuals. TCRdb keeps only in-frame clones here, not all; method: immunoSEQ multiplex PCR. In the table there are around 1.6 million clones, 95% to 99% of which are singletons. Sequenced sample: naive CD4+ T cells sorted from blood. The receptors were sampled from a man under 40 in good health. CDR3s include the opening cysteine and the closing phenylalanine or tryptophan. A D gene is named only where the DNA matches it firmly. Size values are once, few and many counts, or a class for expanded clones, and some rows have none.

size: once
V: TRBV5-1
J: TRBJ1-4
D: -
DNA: TGCGCCAGCAGCTTGGTTGGGGCGACTAATGAAAAACTGTTTTTT
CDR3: CASSLVGATNEKLFF

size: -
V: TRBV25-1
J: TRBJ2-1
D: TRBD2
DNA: TGTGCCAGCAGTCCCAGCGGGAGATTCTACAATGAGCAGTTCTTC
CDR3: CASSPSGRFYNEQFF

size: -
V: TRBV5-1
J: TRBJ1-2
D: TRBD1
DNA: TGCGCCAGCAGCTTGGGGACAGGGGATGGCTACACCTTC
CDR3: CASSLGTGDGYTF

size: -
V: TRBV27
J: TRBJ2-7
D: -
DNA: TGTGCCAGCAGTCCATCCCTCCTGGACATCCGAAGCTCCTACGAGCAGTACTTC
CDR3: CASSPSLLDIRSSYEQYF

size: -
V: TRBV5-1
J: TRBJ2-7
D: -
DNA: TGCGCCAGCAGCCCCCTCCCTAAGTCCTACGAGCAGTACTTC
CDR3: CASSPLPKSYEQYF

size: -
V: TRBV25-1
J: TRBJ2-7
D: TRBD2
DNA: TGTGCCAGCAGCACTCGGGGGGGGAGTACGTACGAGCAGTACTTC
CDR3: CASSTRGGSTYEQYF

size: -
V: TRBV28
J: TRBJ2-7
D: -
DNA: TGTGCCAGCAGTTTATTAGGGCGGGTGGGGTTCTCCTACGAGCAGTACTTC
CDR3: CASSLLGRVGFSYEQYF

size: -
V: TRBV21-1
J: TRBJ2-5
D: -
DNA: TGTGCCAGCAGTCTGGGCGCGTTGGAGACCCAGTACTTC
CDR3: CASSLGALETQYF

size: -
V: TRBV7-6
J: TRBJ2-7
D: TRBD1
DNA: TGTGCCAGCAGCCCCCGTCCGGACAGGGCCTACGAGCAGTACTTC
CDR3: CASSPRPDRAYEQYF

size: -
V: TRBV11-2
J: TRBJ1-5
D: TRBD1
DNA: TGTGCCAGCAGCTGGACAGGGGATAGCAATCAGCCCCAGCATTTT
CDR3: CASSWTGDSNQPQHF

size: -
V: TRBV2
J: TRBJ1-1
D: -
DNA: TGTGCCAGCAGTCCACAGGGTCGGGGCACTGAAGCTTTCTTT
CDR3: CASSPQGRGTEAFF

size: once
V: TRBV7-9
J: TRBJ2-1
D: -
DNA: TGTGCCAGCAGGAGCCGGACGGGCGAGGGTGAGCAGTTCTTC
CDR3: CASRSRTGEGEQFF

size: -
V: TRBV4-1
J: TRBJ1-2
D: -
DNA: TGCGCCAGCAGCCAAGACCCGACCAGGGTGGGTACCTTC
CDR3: CASSQDPTRVGTF

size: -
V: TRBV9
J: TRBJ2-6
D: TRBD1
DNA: TGTGCCAGCAGCGTAGGACAGGGGGTTCGCTCTGGGGCCAACGTCCTGACTTTC
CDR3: CASSVGQGVRSGANVLTF